The 22 T cell receptor beta chains in this list originate from one sample, sequenced in a study of T-cell memory formation after mild COVID-19. TCRdb ran MiXCR on the 5' RACE reads and lists one entry per CDR3 protein. The sample consists of fewer than 650,000 distinct CDR3 sequences, roughly 17% of them appearing once. The sample comprised PBMCs or a T cell subset sorted from them (not recorded which). The receptor source for this set is an adult woman who had mild COVID-19 (a few samples of this study predate the infection). Cell type and time point are not known.

The chain is built from TRBV13 and TRBJ2-1; D could derive from TRBD1 or TRBD2 (5 bases each). This CDR3 comprises 16 residues. Trimming removed 6 bases from V and 8 bases from J, with 23 bases in between. The germline gives CDR1 PRHDT, CDR2 FYEKMQ (reference sequence). CDR3 coding DNA: TGTGCCAGCAGTTTCTTTGAGGGGCGCAGTTGGGATGAGCAGTTCTTC. This codes for CASSFFEGRSWDEQFF. Full variable domain (outside the CDR3, taken from reference TRBV13 and TRBJ2-1): AAGVIQSPRHLIKEKRETATLKCYPIPRHDTVYWYQQGPGQDPQFLISFYEKMQSDKGSIPDRFSAQQFSDYHSELNMSSLELGDSALYFCASSFFEGRSWDEQFFGPGTRLTVL.

V gene TRBV7-3 combines with J gene TRBJ2-1, with 11 bases lining up with TRBD2. CDR1 and CDR2 from the germline V gene are SGHTA and FQGTGA. J was trimmed by 0 bases and V by 5 bases; bases with no gene match: 12. The CDR3 consists of 19 residues. Written as DNA, the CDR3 is TGTGCCAGCAGCACGCCGGCCGGACTAGCGGGCGGCTCCTACAATGAGCAGTTCTTC. Its protein product is CASSTPAGLAGGSYNEQFF.

The V gene is TRBV5-1, the J gene TRBJ2-2; D is uncertain. Between the trimmed V and J ends, which lost 6 bases and 1 base, there was a span of 4 bases. Germline V gives CDR1 SGHRS, CDR2 YFSETQ. This CDR3 region has 12 residues. The CDR3 bases are TGCGCCAGCAACGGGAACACCGGGGAGCTGTTTTTT. It translates to CASNGNTGELFF.

The V call is TRBV6-5, the J call TRBJ2-1, with unresolved D. Deletions cut 2 bases from V and 2 bases from J, with 13 bases between. The CDR3 has 16 amino acids. Germline loops: CDR1 MNHEY, CDR2 SVGAGI. The CDR3 DNA is TGTGCCAGCAGTTACCAACACGAACGGACCTACAATGAGCAGTTCTTC. The encoded protein is CASSYQHERTYNEQFF.

In its sample, this clonotype was seen a few times. The chain combines TRBV30 with TRBJ2-5; tentatively, D is TRBD2 (6 bases). CDR1 and CDR2 (germline): GTSNPN, SVGIG (reference sequence). There are 13 residues in the CDR3. The ends were cut back, 0 bases at V and 5 bases at J, with 10 bases in the middle. Here the CDR3 reads CAWSVLALETQYF. The CDR3 nucleotides are TGTGCCTGGAGTGTACTAGCACTGGAGACCCAGTACTTC.

This clonotype was seen only a few times. The chain couples TRBV12-3 or TRBV12-4 to TRBJ1-3, with D perhaps matching TRBD1 (5 bases). The CDR3 is made up of 12 amino acids. Trimming shortened V by 9 bases and J by 0 bases, and 6 bases separated the two germline ends. CDR3 DNA: TGTGCCAGTGACAGCTCTGGAAACACCATATATTTT. This codes for CASDSSGNTIYF.

This chain links TRBV5-5 with TRBJ1-1; TRBD1 matches at 10 bases. Trimming took 1 base from V and 7 from J; bases not matched to a gene: 10. The CDR3 covers 16 residues. Germline assignment: CDR1 SGHKS and CDR2 YYEKEE (reference sequence). Here the CDR3 DNA reads TGTGCCAGCAGCTTGCTACCTTCCGGGACAGGGGATGAAGCTTTCTTT. This codes for CASSLLPSGTGDEAFF.

The chain is built from TRBV4-1 and TRBJ2-7, with TRBD1 matching over 8 bases. The germline V gene encodes CDR1 MGHRA and CDR2 YSYEKL. This CDR3 has 13 amino acids. V lost 3 bases to trimming and J lost 3 bases; unmatched junction nucleotides: 1. The CDR3 nucleotides are TGCGCCAGCAGCCAGGGACAGGACTACGAGCAGTACTTC. It encodes CASSQGQDYEQYF.

Concerning this clonotype: At one end the junction does not follow the germline gene, possibly because of a read error. The J gene is TRBJ1-1, the V gene TRBV29-1; 7 bases align to TRBD1. The germline V gene encodes CDR1 SQVTM and CDR2 ANQGSEA. The CDR3 covers 13 residues. CDR3 nucleotides: TGCAGCGTGGAAGACAGGGTAAACACTGAAGCTTTCTTT. Its protein product is CSVEDRVNTEAFF.

This clonotype came up a few times. The chain couples TRBV15 to TRBJ1-5, with a tentative D call TRBD1 (5 bases). The CDR3 extends over 18 amino acids. Per the germline V gene, CDR1 is LNHNV and CDR2 is YYDKDF (reference sequence). Trimming stripped 0 bases from V and 3 bases from J, with 18 bases between. As DNA, the CDR3 is TGTGCCACCAGCAGAGATATTGGCACGGGGGGAGACAATCAGCCCCAGCATTTT. Residues: CATSRDIGTGGDNQPQHF.

This clonotype was seen a handful of times. This chain joins TRBV5-1 and TRBJ2-3; 7 bases are a match to TRBD2. Trimming took 6 bases from V and 2 from J; bases not matched to a gene: 9. Germline values: CDR1 SGHRS, CDR2 YFSETQ. This CDR3 contains 15 residues. DNA for the CDR3: TGCGCCAGCACCGAGGTGGGGGGGTCCACAGATACGCAGTATTTT. Its protein is CASTEVGGSTDTQYF.

This clonotype was seen more than once but under ten times. This chain connects TRBV5-1 to TRBJ2-1; 9 bases are a match to TRBD2. V gave up 5 bases and J gave up 5 bases; unmatched junction bases: 11. The CDR3 runs 16 residues. Germline V gives CDR1 SGHRS, CDR2 YFSETQ. CDR3 protein: CASSLGGLAGHNEQFF. The CDR3 DNA reads as TGCGCCAGCAGTCTGGGGGGCCTAGCGGGGCACAATGAGCAGTTCTTC.

The count of this clonotype is one. The gene calls are TRBV6-1 and TRBJ2-2, with TRBD2 as a possible D gene (6 bases). This CDR3 spans 16 amino acids. Deletions cut 6 bases from V and 0 bases from J, with 14 bases between. CDR1 and CDR2 (germline): MNHNS, SASEGT. The CDR3 region has the DNA TGTGCCAGCAGGGTCAGTGGGAGGCCGAACACCGGGGAGCTGTTTTTT. It specifies CASRVSGRPNTGELFF.

In this sample, this clonotype turned up a few times. The V call is TRBV11-3, the J call TRBJ2-7; D is ambiguous. Germline CDR1 is SGHNT and CDR2 is YENEEA. Trimming stripped 4 bases from V and 7 bases from J, with 14 bases between. The CDR3 has 13 amino acids. This CDR3 is CASSWDLKEEQYF. DNA of the CDR3: TGTGCCAGCAGCTGGGATCTTAAGGAGGAGCAGTACTTC.

This clonotype was observed a few times. The genes are TRBV7-3 and TRBJ1-1, with no clear D. This CDR3 has 14 amino acids. V lost 6 bases and J lost 0, with 11 bases in between. From germline, CDR1 is SGHTA and CDR2 FQGTGA. For the CDR3, the DNA is TGTGCCAGCAGGCCAGGCGGTCTGAACACTGAAGCTTTCTTT. Protein sequence: CASRPGGLNTEAFF.

V gene TRBV29-1 combines with J gene TRBJ1-1, with D uncertain. There are 11 residues in the CDR3. In germline, CDR1 is SQVTM, CDR2 ANQGSEA. The V gene lost 7 bases and the J gene lost 1 base, with 7 bases spanning the gap. This CDR3 reads CSGEENTEAFF. The CDR3 nucleotides read TGCAGCGGTGAGGAGAACACTGAAGCTTTCTTT.

This clonotype was detected a few times. The rearrangement links TRBV5-1 to TRBJ2-5; D is unresolved. CDR1 and CDR2 from the germline V gene are SGHRS and YFSETQ. The ends were cut back, 4 bases at V and 4 bases at J, with 8 bases in the middle. This CDR3 is 12 amino acids long. The DNA of the CDR3 is TGCGCCAGCAGCGTTCCGGGAGAGACCCAGTACTTC. Translated, it gives CASSVPGETQYF.

The CDR3 here is CASSSLRTSGSSTDTQYF. For the CDR3, the DNA is TGTGCCAGCAGTTCCCTTCGGACTAGCGGCTCTAGCACAGATACGCAGTATTTT. This chain connects TRBV6-2 or TRBV6-3 to TRBJ2-3; 10 bases align to TRBD2. With 4 bases clipped from V and 0 bases from J, the junction kept 10 bases outside the gene matches. The germline V gene encodes CDR1 MNHEY and CDR2 SVGEGT. This CDR3 is 18 amino acids long.

This clonotype was seen only a few times. The chain has TRBV6-2 or TRBV6-3 and TRBJ2-4; D is ambiguous. With 6 bases removed from V and 2 bases from J, the gap between germline ends came to 17 bases. This CDR3 has 16 residues. Germline V gene lookup returns CDR1 MNHEY and CDR2 SVGEGT. CDR3 in amino acids: CASSPRRDVSKNIQYF. The CDR3 nucleotides are TGTGCCAGCAGCCCCCGCCGTGATGTATCCAAAAACATTCAGTACTTC.

The chain uses TRBV4-2 and TRBJ1-1; possibly TRBD1 for D (6 bases). The V and J ends lost 1 base and 7 bases respectively, with 16 bases between them. The CDR3 extends over 15 amino acids. The germline V gene encodes CDR1 LGHNA and CDR2 YNFKEQ. CDR3 nucleotide sequence: TGTGCCAGCAGCCAAGTGGTGCAGGGGACCAGTGAAGCTTTCTTT. Amino acid sequence: CASSQVVQGTSEAFF.

The V gene is TRBV7-2, the J gene TRBJ2-1; weak D call: TRBD1 (6 bases). This CDR3 is 14 amino acids long. Trimming removed 8 bases at V and 8 bases at J, with 19 bases between. Germline V gene data show CDR1 as SGHTA and CDR2 as FQGNSA. The CDR3: CASVYRVGVDEQFF. CDR3 DNA sequence: TGTGCCAGCGTATACAGGGTTGGCGTGGATGAGCAGTTCTTC.

The J gene is TRBJ2-5, the V gene TRBV29-1; D is possibly TRBD1 or TRBD2 (5 bases each). Germline lookup yields CDR1 SQVTM and CDR2 ANQGSEA. V was clipped by 1 base and J by 5 bases, with 14 bases between them. The CDR3 has 14 amino acids. The CDR3 bases are TGCAGCGTTGAAGCTGAGGGGTCGGTGGAGACCCAGTACTTC. This sequence encodes CSVEAEGSVETQYF.